This T cell receptor beta chain stems from a study of radiation and T cells in renal cell carcinoma. Study-wide findings and caveats: Pretreatment tumor biopsies were lacking, so baseline clonotypes are unknown.

Time point specified: blood 2 weeks post-SBRT. Treatment: 15 Gy SBRT to primary tumor, nephrectomy 4 weeks later. Using immunoSEQ multiplex PCR, the repertoire was profiled, and TCRdb retains in-frame clones only, with some absent. The sample shows some 130,000 clones, roughly four fifths of them seen only once. This clone was detected once. The antigen is not known. The sample was blood, taken from a patient whose treatment included radiotherapy and nephrectomy. This receptor was obtained from a woman in her sixties or seventies with renal cell carcinoma.

The CDR3 region is CASSTGTSTDTQYF. CDR3 DNA sequence: TGCGCCAGCAGCACCGGGACTAGCACAGATACGCAGTATTTT. This chain uses TRBV5-1 with TRBJ2-3; tentative D call: TRBD2 (6 bases). V gave up 4 bases and J gave up 0 bases, with 9 bases separating them. Germline CDR1 is SGHRS and CDR2 is YFSETQ. This CDR3 spans 14 amino acids.